The 14 T cell receptor beta chains listed next were all sequenced from one sample in a study of cytomegalovirus exposure and HLA in healthy donors. Primers: 60 Vbeta forward and 13 Jbeta reverse. Only in-frame clones appear in the TCRdb table, and some are missing; sequencing was by immunoSEQ multiplex PCR. The sample has more than 150,000 clones, roughly 84% seen once; the top ten hold less than 2%. The sample comprised PBMCs. These receptors all come from a woman between 18 and 29 years old in good health and CMV-seronegative.

This clone was seen once. The rearrangement uses TRBV5-5 and TRBJ1-4; D not resolved. The CDR3 spans 15 residues. V lost 6 bases and J lost 3, with 15 bases in between. Germline loops: CDR1 SGHKS, CDR2 YYEKEE (reference sequence). The CDR3 here is CASTLVGVANEKLFF. CDR3 DNA sequence: TGTGCCAGCACCCTTGTCGGGGTAGCTAATGAAAAACTGTTTTTT.

V and J are TRBV4-1 and TRBJ2-1; 10 bases agree with TRBD1. From germline, CDR1 is MGHRA and CDR2 YSYEKL. Trimming took 3 bases from V and 1 from J; bases not matched to a gene: 3. This CDR3 comprises 16 residues. Here the CDR3 reads CASSHRTGGSYNEQFF. The CDR3, as DNA: TGCGCCAGCAGCCACCGGACAGGGGGTTCCTACAATGAGCAGTTCTTC.

V gene TRBV28 combines with J gene TRBJ1-4; 10 bases are a match to TRBD1. The length of the CDR3 is 13 residues. CDR1 and CDR2 (germline): MDHEN, SYDVKM. The trim removed 6 bases at V and 7 bases at J, leaving 2 bases unmatched. The CDR3 region is CASRWTGGEKLFF. CDR3 sequence (DNA): TGTGCCAGCAGGTGGACAGGGGGTGAAAAACTGTTTTTT.

V usage is TRBV5-6 and J usage is TRBJ2-7, with 9 bases aligning to TRBD1. V trimming: 4 bases; J trimming: 1 base; junction bases outside the gene matches: 6. The germline V gene encodes CDR1 SGHDT and CDR2 YYEEEE. The CDR3 length is 15 residues. CDR3 sequence reads: CASSRGTGRSYEQYF. The CDR3, as DNA: TGTGCCAGCAGCAGAGGGACAGGGAGATCCTACGAGCAGTACTTC. Drawing the rest from reference TRBV5-6 and TRBJ2-7, the complete variable domain is DAGVTQSPTHLIKTRGQQVTLRCSPKSGHDTVSWYQQALGQGPQFIFQYYEEEERQRGNFPDRFSGHQFPNYSSELNVNALLLGDSALYLCASSRGTGRSYEQYFGPGTRLTVT.

The CDR3 sequence: CASSPTPLAGGWDTQYF. The CDR3 DNA reads TGTGCCAGCAGTCCCACACCCCTAGCGGGGGGATGGGATACGCAGTATTTT. The V and J genes are TRBV27 and TRBJ2-3; 11 bases are shared with TRBD2. The CDR3 is 17 residues long. The V segment lost 5 bases and the J segment 6 bases; nucleotides outside the gene matches: 13. CDR1 and CDR2 from the germline V gene are MNHEY and SMNVEV (reference sequence).

The chain has TRBV7-8 and TRBJ2-3; D may be TRBD2 (7 bases). The CDR3 consists of 16 residues. V was trimmed by 3 bases and J by 0 bases, leaving 13 bases between them. Per germline, CDR1 SGHVS and CDR2 FQNEAQ. CDR3: CASSLGEGGSTDTQYF. The CDR3 bases are TGTGCCAGCAGCTTGGGGGAGGGGGGGAGCACAGATACGCAGTATTTT.

This chain uses TRBV4-1 with TRBJ1-1; 9 nucleotides agree with TRBD1. Germline CDR1 reads MGHRA; CDR2 reads YSYEKL. The CDR3 contains 13 residues. The ends lost 4 bases at V and 11 bases at J; junction bases unmatched: 8. In DNA, the CDR3 is TGCGCCAGCAGCCCCGGGACAGGGTTCCAGGCTTTCTTT. It codes for CASSPGTGFQAFF.

V and J are TRBV30 and TRBJ1-1; tentative D call: TRBD1 (6 bases). This CDR3 is 11 amino acids long. V was pared by 4 bases and J by 11 bases, with 14 bases between. The germline CDR1 and CDR2 sequences are GTSNPN and SVGIG (reference sequence). CDR3 sequence reads: CAWILQGSAFF. In nucleotides, the CDR3 is TGTGCCTGGATTCTACAGGGTAGCGCTTTCTTT.

The CDR3 DNA reads as TGCGCCAGCAGCTTGTGGTTGGGGGGAACAGAAGCTACGCAGTATTTT. It translates to CASSLWLGGTEATQYF. The genes are TRBV5-1 and TRBJ2-3; D may be TRBD2 (6 bases). CDR3 size: 16 residues. Trimming left V 1 base short and J 8 bases short, with 20 bases between. Germline CDR1 reads SGHRS; CDR2 reads YFSETQ.

This chain uses TRBV29-1 with TRBJ2-7, with TRBD2 matching 8 bases. The trim removed 6 bases at V and 3 bases at J, leaving 10 bases unmatched. This CDR3 spans 14 amino acids. Germline V gives CDR1 SQVTM, CDR2 ANQGSEA. The DNA for the CDR3 is TGCAGCGTAACTCCGGGACTAGAAAACTACGAGCAGTACTTC. Residues: CSVTPGLENYEQYF.

This chain joins TRBV14 and TRBJ2-1, with 10 bases that match TRBD1. J gave up 4 bases and V 9 bases, and 9 bases lay outside the gene matches. This CDR3 contains 15 residues. Per the germline V gene, CDR1 is SGHDN and CDR2 is FVKESK. CDR3 bases: TGTGCCAGTCAGACAGGGGGCGGAAGGTACAATGAGCAGTTCTTC. This sequence encodes CASQTGGGRYNEQFF.

The rearrangement links TRBV2 to TRBJ1-2, with a tentative D call TRBD1 (6 bases). From germline, CDR1 is SNHLY and CDR2 FYNNEI. This CDR3 contains 14 residues. Trimming stripped 0 bases from V and 8 bases from J, with 13 bases between. The chain's CDR3 is CASSEAAGATGYTF. In nucleotides, the CDR3 is TGTGCCAGCAGTGAAGCGGCAGGGGCGACGGGCTACACCTTC. Together with reference TRBV2 and TRBJ1-2, the CDR3 gives the full variable domain: EPEVTQTPSHQVTQMGQEVILRCVPISNHLYFYWYRQILGQKVEFLVSFYNNEISEKSEIFDDQFSVERPDGSNFTLKIRSTKLEDSAMYFCASSEAAGATGYTFGSGTRLTVV.

The chain has TRBV7-9 and TRBJ2-7; possibly TRBD1 for D (5 bases). The CDR3 runs 15 residues. CDR1 is SEHNR and CDR2 is FQNEAQ in the germline V gene (reference sequence). V was cut by 4 bases and J by 5 bases, with 18 bases left in between. CDR3 sequence (DNA): TGTGCCAGCAGCTCTCAAGGAAAGGGGAACCACGAGCAGTACTTC. It specifies CASSSQGKGNHEQYF.

The chain carries TRBV10-1 and TRBJ2-1; 13 nucleotides align to TRBD2. Trimming at V came to 6 bases and at J to 9 bases, leaving 8 bases not matched to a gene. Germline V gene sequence: CDR1 WNHNN, CDR2 SYGVQD (reference sequence). The CDR3 length is 15 residues. The CDR3 DNA reads as TGCGCCAGCAGGAGGGGACTAGCGGGGTTCGGTGAGCAGTTCTTC. Residues: CASRRGLAGFGEQFF.